These T cell receptor beta chains were read from a single sample in a study of blood T cell repertoires in COVID-19. Assay used: immunoSEQ multiplex PCR; TCRdb lists only in-frame clones, some missing. The repertoire holds 150,000 to 200,000 clones, with over 80% as singletons. The material sequenced was peripheral blood. Receptor source: a woman in her twenties or thirties with acute or convalescent COVID-19. CDR3s include the opening cysteine and the closing phenylalanine or tryptophan. A D gene is named only where the DNA matches it firmly. Clone size appears in some rows only: once, few, many, or a class for an expanded clone.

J: TRBJ2-6; V: TRBV7-6; size: .; length: 15; D: .; DNA: TGTGCCAGCAGCCACAGGGTTTCTGGGGCCAACGTCCTGACTTTC; CDR3: CASSHRVSGANVLTF
J: TRBJ2-4; V: TRBV23-1; size: .; length: 16; D: TRBD1; DNA: TGCGCCAACTCGGGACAGGGGGCGCCGGGCGAAAACATTCAGTACTTC; CDR3: CANSGQGAPGENIQYF
J: TRBJ2-7; V: TRBV5-1; size: .; length: 14; D: .; DNA: TGCGCCAGCAGGCTGAGAGCAGGGGCCAACGAGCAGTACTTC; CDR3: CASRLRAGANEQYF
J: TRBJ2-7; V: TRBV24-1; size: few; length: 15; D: .; DNA: TGTGCCACCAGTGACCCTACCCAGGGAACCTACGAGCAGTACTTC; CDR3: CATSDPTQGTYEQYF
J: TRBJ2-7; V: TRBV2; size: .; length: 15; D: TRBD2; DNA: TGTGCCAGCAGGGTGGGACTAGCGGGTTCTTACGAGCAGTACTTC; CDR3: CASRVGLAGSYEQYF
J: TRBJ1-2; V: TRBV3-1/TRBV3-2; size: .; length: 15; D: .; DNA: TGTGCCAGCAGCCAAGCACATAGGAGTAGTTATGGCTACACCTTC; CDR3: CASSQAHRSSYGYTF
J: TRBJ2-7; V: TRBV3-1/TRBV3-2; size: .; length: 15; D: .; DNA: TGTGCCAGCAGTTGCAACGATAAGGGGTCCTACGAGCAGTACTTC; CDR3: CASSCNDKGSYEQYF
J: TRBJ2-4; V: TRBV19; size: .; length: 15; D: .; DNA: TGTGCCAGTAGTATAGGGGGGACACGGAGAAACATTCAGTACTTC; CDR3: CASSIGGTRRNIQYF
J: TRBJ1-3; V: TRBV29-1; size: once; length: 14; D: .; DNA: TGCGCGACGAACAGGGTTGAATATGGAAACACCATATATTTT; CDR3: CATNRVEYGNTIYF
J: TRBJ1-6; V: TRBV19; size: .; length: 16; D: TRBD1; DNA: TGTGCCACCAGGGGCCCCGGGACAGGGTTGAATTCACCCCTCCACTTT; CDR3: CATRGPGTGLNSPLHF
J: TRBJ1-1; V: TRBV4-2; size: .; length: 16; D: TRBD1; DNA: TGTGCCAGCAGCCAAAGCACCGGGACAGGAGAATTGGGCGCTTTCTTT; CDR3: CASSQSTGTGELGAFF